What follows are 27 T cell receptor beta chains derived from one specimen sequenced in a study of blood T cell repertoires in COVID-19. The table came from immunoSEQ multiplex PCR; TCRdb's copy has only in-frame clones and leaves some out. The sample carries around 200,000 clones, roughly nine tenths recorded once. The sequenced sample consisted of peripheral blood. These receptor sequences come from a middle-aged man with acute or convalescent COVID-19.

This clone was observed once. The chain links TRBV5-4 to TRBJ2-7, with 9 bases matching TRBD1. Germline V gives CDR1 SGHNT, CDR2 YYREEE (reference sequence). The V gene end was trimmed by 4 bases and the J gene end by 3 bases; junction bases not matched to a gene: 8. This CDR3 spans 15 amino acids. Here the CDR3 reads CASSAGQGNSYEQYF. The CDR3 DNA is TGTGCCAGCAGCGCGGGACAGGGTAATAGCTACGAGCAGTACTTC.

The chain combines TRBV27 with TRBJ1-2, with 8 nucleotides matching TRBD1. CDR3 length: 13 amino acids. V gave up 5 bases and J gave up 4 bases; unmatched junction bases: 3. Germline CDR1 and CDR2: MNHEY and SMNVEV (reference sequence). For the CDR3, the DNA is TGTGCCAGCAGTCCAACAGGGGGCTATGGCTACACCTTC. This translates into CASSPTGGYGYTF.

The CDR3 loop reads CATSSGQGGAYEQYF. As DNA, the CDR3 is TGTGCCACCAGCAGCGGCCAGGGTGGGGCCTACGAGCAGTACTTC. This sequence joins TRBV15 and TRBJ2-7, with D perhaps TRBD1 (5 bases). V was trimmed by 3 bases and J by 2 bases, leaving 14 bases between them. This CDR3 spans 15 amino acids. Germline-derived CDR1 and CDR2 are LNHNV and YYDKDF (reference sequence).

The chain joins TRBV15 to TRBJ2-3; weak D call: TRBD2 (7 bases). The CDR3 has 17 amino acids. Germline V gene data show CDR1 as LNHNV and CDR2 as YYDKDF (reference sequence). Between the trimmed V and J ends, which lost 0 bases and 10 bases, there was a span of 23 bases. Here the CDR3 reads CATSRERGWGLSNAQYF. CDR3 coding DNA: TGTGCCACCAGCAGAGAGAGGGGGTGGGGACTATCTAACGCGCAGTATTTT.

This clone was seen more than once but under ten times. V gene TRBV18 combines with J gene TRBJ1-1; 7 positions match TRBD1. There are 14 residues in the CDR3. Trimming at V came to 6 bases and at J to 7 bases, leaving 11 bases not matched to a gene. Germline loops: CDR1 KGHSH, CDR2 LQKENI. The CDR3 reads CASSLRQGVDEAFF. CDR3 coding DNA: TGTGCCAGCTCCCTCAGACAGGGTGTGGATGAAGCTTTCTTT.

The chain combines TRBV7-3 with TRBJ2-1; maybe TRBD2 (5 bases). The V gene's germline CDR1 is SGHTA and CDR2 FQGTGA. This CDR3 has 13 amino acids. Trimming took off 0 bases at V and 8 bases at J, with 8 bases between the two ends. As DNA, the CDR3 is TGTGCCAGCAGCTTAACGAGGGATGATGAGCAGTTCTTC. This codes for CASSLTRDDEQFF.

V gene TRBV24-1 combines with J gene TRBJ2-7; 7 bases are a match to TRBD1. There are 15 residues in the CDR3. Per germline, CDR1 KGHDR and CDR2 SFDVKD. The J segment lost 3 bases and the V segment lost 4 bases, leaving 8 bases of the junction unmatched. This CDR3 reads CATSDRTGPFYEQYF. In DNA, the CDR3 is TGTGCCACCAGTGACCGGACAGGTCCCTTCTACGAGCAGTACTTC.

Only one count was recorded for this clone. The chain has TRBV27 and TRBJ1-1, with D unresolved. Germline V gives CDR1 MNHEY, CDR2 SMNVEV (reference sequence). The CDR3 loop spans 11 amino acids. The ends were cut back, 6 bases at V and 2 bases at J, with 4 bases in the middle. The CDR3 here is CASRTNTEAFF. Written as DNA, the CDR3 is TGTGCCAGCAGAACTAACACTGAAGCTTTCTTT.

The chain recombines TRBV6-5 with TRBJ1-1, with D uncertain. V was cut by 10 bases and J by 3 bases, with 18 bases left in between. Germline CDR1 reads MNHEY; CDR2 reads SVGAGI. The CDR3 is 14 amino acids. CDR3 in amino acids: CATHGEATDTEAFF. In DNA, the CDR3 is TGTGCCACCCATGGGGAGGCGACGGACACTGAAGCTTTCTTT.

The chain couples TRBV10-3 to TRBJ1-5, with 7 bases fitting TRBD1. J was trimmed by 4 bases and V by 0 bases; bases with no gene match: 3. Per germline, CDR1 ENHRY and CDR2 SYGVKD. There are 15 residues in the CDR3. The CDR3 is CAISESQGPNQPQHF. The CDR3 nucleotides read TGTGCCATCAGTGAGTCACAGGGGCCGAATCAGCCCCAGCATTTT.

This clone has ten or more counts. V usage is TRBV5-6 and J usage is TRBJ2-7, with a tentative D call TRBD1 (5 bases). The germline CDR1 and CDR2 sequences are SGHDT and YYEEEE. V lost 4 bases and J 3 bases, leaving 17 bases between the germline ends. This CDR3 contains 15 residues. CDR3 DNA sequence: TGTGCCAGCAGCCACCTAATGGGGCTAGGCTACGAGCAGTACTTC. Translation: CASSHLMGLGYEQYF.

The V gene is TRBV19, the J gene TRBJ1-5; TRBD1 matches at 7 bases. Trimming at V came to 0 bases and at J to 2 bases, leaving 4 bases not matched to a gene. Germline V gives CDR1 LNHDA, CDR2 SQIVND (reference sequence). This CDR3 contains 16 residues. The CDR3 region is CASSIDHRGGNQPQHF. For the CDR3, the DNA is TGTGCCAGTAGTATAGATCACAGGGGTGGCAATCAGCCCCAGCATTTT.

V and J are TRBV28 and TRBJ2-3; 13 bases line up with TRBD2. J was trimmed by 4 bases and V by 4 bases; bases with no gene match: 8. This CDR3 spans 17 amino acids. Germline CDR1 and CDR2: MDHEN and SYDVKM. This CDR3 reads CASSSLPGTSGADTQYF. DNA for the CDR3: TGTGCCAGCAGTTCGTTACCCGGGACTAGCGGGGCAGATACGCAGTATTTT.

The chain links TRBV24-1 to TRBJ1-4; D possibly corresponds to TRBD1 (6 bases). The CDR3 is 15 residues long. Trimming stripped 3 bases from V and 4 bases from J, with 11 bases between. CDR1 is KGHDR, CDR2 SFDVKD, per germline. CDR3 coding DNA: TGTGCCACCAGTGATAGACAGGCCGGTAATGAAAAACTGTTTTTT. Protein: CATSDRQAGNEKLFF.

The V gene is TRBV2, the J gene TRBJ1-2; 7 bases are shared with TRBD1. The germline V gene encodes CDR1 SNHLY and CDR2 FYNNEI. The ends lost 5 bases at V and 7 bases at J; junction bases unmatched: 13. The length of the CDR3 is 15 residues. The CDR3 bases are TGTGCCAGCAGTTCCGACAGGGCCGACCTTGTTGGCTACACCTTC. It yields the protein CASSSDRADLVGYTF.

The V call is TRBV28, the J call TRBJ1-1; TRBD1 might be the D (6 bases). The CDR3 runs 14 residues. With 6 bases removed from V and 4 bases from J, the gap between germline ends came to 15 bases. CDR1 MDHEN and CDR2 SYDVKM come from the germline V gene. The CDR3 DNA reads as TGTGCCAGCAGATCTCCTCAGGGGAGCACTGAAGCTTTCTTT. Amino acids: CASRSPQGSTEAFF.

This clone was seen once. The chain is built from TRBV25-1 and TRBJ2-1; 9 bases map to TRBD1. The CDR3 has 18 residues. V was pared by 8 bases and J by 0 bases, with 14 bases of the junction left unmatched. Germline V gives CDR1 MGHDK, CDR2 SYGVNS. The DNA for the CDR3 is TGTGCCAGCGGGTCGGGACAGGGTCTCCTCAGCTCCTACAATGAGCAGTTCTTC. This encodes CASGSGQGLLSSYNEQFF. The variable domain in full, with the rest retrieved from reference TRBV25-1 and TRBJ2-1, is EADIYQTPRYLVIGTGKKITLECSQTMGHDKMYWYQQDPGMELHLIHYSYGVNSTEKGDLSSESTVSRIRTEHFPLTLESARPSHTSQYLCASGSGQGLLSSYNEQFFGPGTRLTVL.

In this sample, this clone turned up a few times. The rearrangement joins TRBV4-1 to TRBJ1-6; D unclear. The CDR3 is made up of 13 amino acids. Deletions cut 4 bases from V and 7 bases from J, with 8 bases between. Germline CDR1 MGHRA, CDR2 YSYEKL. The CDR3 sequence: CASSRAGNSPLHF. The CDR3 DNA follows: TGCGCCAGCAGCCGCGCGGGGAATTCACCCCTCCACTTT.

V gene TRBV18 combines with J gene TRBJ2-3; 7 nucleotides align to TRBD1. There are 17 residues in the CDR3. Germline V lookup: CDR1 KGHSH, CDR2 LQKENI. Unmatched junction bases numbered 14, after V lost 6 bases and J lost 2 bases. The CDR3: CASSPTGVQNPTDTQYF. In DNA, the CDR3 is TGTGCCAGCTCGCCTACAGGGGTCCAAAATCCCACAGATACGCAGTATTTT.

The V call is TRBV27, the J call TRBJ2-7; TRBD1 aligns across 9 bases. This CDR3 has 15 residues. Losses at the gene ends were 6 bases for V and 1 base for J; bases not matched to a gene: 7. Germline V gives CDR1 MNHEY, CDR2 SMNVEV (reference sequence). CDR3 bases: TGTGCCAGCAGCCCCGGGACAGGGAGGTCCTACGAGCAGTACTTC. Translating gives CASSPGTGRSYEQYF.

V gene TRBV2 combines with J gene TRBJ1-4; TRBD1 matches 9 bases. The CDR3 sequence is 16 residues long. The trim removed 6 bases at V and 8 bases at J, leaving 13 bases unmatched. Germline CDR1 SNHLY, CDR2 FYNNEI. The CDR3 reads CASSETSGTGWEKLFF. The CDR3 coding sequence is TGTGCCAGCAGCGAAACTTCCGGGACAGGGTGGGAAAAACTGTTTTTT.

This chain uses TRBV7-2 with TRBJ2-1, with TRBD2 matching over 10 bases. V shed 0 bases and J 9 bases; nucleotides not matched to a gene: 8. The germline V gene has CDR1 SGHTA and CDR2 FQGNSA. This CDR3 spans 16 amino acids. This CDR3 reads CASSLAPGLAGVEQFF. In DNA form, the CDR3 reads TGTGCCAGCAGCTTAGCCCCGGGTCTAGCGGGAGTTGAGCAGTTCTTC.

This chain connects TRBV10-2 to TRBJ2-5, with unresolved D. CDR1 and CDR2 from the germline V gene are WSHSY and SAAADI. The CDR3 is 14 residues long. V lost 0 bases, J lost 5 bases, and 10 bases lay in between. The CDR3 region has the DNA TGCGCCAGCAGTGAGTCCCTATGGTTCGAGACCCAGTACTTC. It translates to CASSESLWFETQYF.

The chain is built from TRBV6-2 or TRBV6-3 and TRBJ1-2, with TRBD1 matching 7 bases. Germline V CDR1 and CDR2: MNHEY, SVGEGT. The CDR3 totals 13 residues. J was trimmed by 3 bases and V by 5 bases; bases with no gene match: 3. The CDR3 nucleotides read TGTGCCAGCAGTCGGGACAGAGACTATGGCTACACCTTC. It is translated as CASSRDRDYGYTF.

The chain employs TRBV29-1 and TRBJ1-3; D gene ambiguous. V was trimmed by 7 bases and J by 1 base, leaving 11 bases between them. This CDR3 has 13 amino acids. The germline gives CDR1 SQVTM, CDR2 ANQGSEA. The CDR3 spells CSGWGGSGNTIYF. The CDR3 bases are TGCAGCGGATGGGGAGGTTCTGGAAACACCATATATTTT.

This chain joins TRBV4-1 and TRBJ2-7, with a possible D match to TRBD1 (6 bases). The V gene lost 4 bases and the J gene lost 3 bases, with 22 bases spanning the gap. Germline V gives CDR1 MGHRA, CDR2 YSYEKL. This CDR3 region has 17 residues. The CDR3 spells CASSLTVPAQGLYEQYF. CDR3 DNA: TGCGCCAGCAGCCTTACCGTGCCGGCACAGGGCCTCTACGAGCAGTACTTC.

V usage is TRBV6-5 and J usage is TRBJ1-1; D is uncertain. V was shortened by 5 bases and J by 9 bases, with 19 bases between the two germline ends. The germline V gene has CDR1 MNHEY and CDR2 SVGAGI. This CDR3 comprises 14 residues. The CDR3 DNA reads as TGTGCCAGCAGTACCTTAACGGGAGGGTTCAAAGCTTTCTTT. As protein: CASSTLTGGFKAFF.